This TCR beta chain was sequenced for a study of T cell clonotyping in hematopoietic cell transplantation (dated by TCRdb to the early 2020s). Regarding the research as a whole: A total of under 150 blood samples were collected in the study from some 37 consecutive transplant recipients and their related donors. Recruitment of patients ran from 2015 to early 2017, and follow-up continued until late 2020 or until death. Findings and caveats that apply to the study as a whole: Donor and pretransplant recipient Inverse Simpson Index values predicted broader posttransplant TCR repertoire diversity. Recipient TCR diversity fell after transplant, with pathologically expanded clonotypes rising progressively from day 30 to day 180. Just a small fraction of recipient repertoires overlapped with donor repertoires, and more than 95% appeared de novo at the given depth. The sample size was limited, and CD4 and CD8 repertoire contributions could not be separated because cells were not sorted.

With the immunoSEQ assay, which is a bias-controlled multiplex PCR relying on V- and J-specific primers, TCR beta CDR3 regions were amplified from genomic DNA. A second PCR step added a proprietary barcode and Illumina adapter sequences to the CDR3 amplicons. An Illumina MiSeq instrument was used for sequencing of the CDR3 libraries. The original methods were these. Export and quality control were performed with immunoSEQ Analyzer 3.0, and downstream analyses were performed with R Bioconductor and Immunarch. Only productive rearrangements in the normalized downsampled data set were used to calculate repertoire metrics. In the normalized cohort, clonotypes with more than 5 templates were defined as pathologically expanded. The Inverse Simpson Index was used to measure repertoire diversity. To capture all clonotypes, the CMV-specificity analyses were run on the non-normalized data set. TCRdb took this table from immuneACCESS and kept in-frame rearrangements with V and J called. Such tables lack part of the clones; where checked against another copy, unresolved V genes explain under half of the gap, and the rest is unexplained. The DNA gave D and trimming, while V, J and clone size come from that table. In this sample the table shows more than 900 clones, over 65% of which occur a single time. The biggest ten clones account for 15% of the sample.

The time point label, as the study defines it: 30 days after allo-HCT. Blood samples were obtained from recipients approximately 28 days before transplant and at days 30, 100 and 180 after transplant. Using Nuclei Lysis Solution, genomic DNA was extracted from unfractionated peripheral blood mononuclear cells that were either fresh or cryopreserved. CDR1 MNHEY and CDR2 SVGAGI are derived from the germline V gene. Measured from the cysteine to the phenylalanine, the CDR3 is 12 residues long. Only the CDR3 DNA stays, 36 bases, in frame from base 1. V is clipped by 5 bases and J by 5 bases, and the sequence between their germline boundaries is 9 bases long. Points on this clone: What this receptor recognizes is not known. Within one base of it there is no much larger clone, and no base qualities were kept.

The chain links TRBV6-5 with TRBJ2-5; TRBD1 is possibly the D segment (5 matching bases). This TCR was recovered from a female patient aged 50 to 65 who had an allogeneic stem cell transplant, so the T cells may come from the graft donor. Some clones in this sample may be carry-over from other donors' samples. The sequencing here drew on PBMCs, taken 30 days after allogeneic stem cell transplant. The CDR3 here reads CASSRGGETQYF. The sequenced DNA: TGTGCCAGCAGTAGGGGTGGGGAGACCCAGTACTTC.